One sample yielded the 32 T cell receptor beta chains listed below, sequenced in a study of CD8+CD57+ T cells in acquired aplastic anemia. Profiling that covered TCR beta VDJ and CDR3 relied on genomic DNA as its template. TCRdb recomputed calls from the reads with MiXCR, one row per CDR3 protein. The sample lists about 40,000 distinct CDR3 sequences, 63% occurring once. The patients chosen for sequencing had shown expansion of CD8+CD57+ cells (detected by flow cytometry). Sequencing used sorted CD4+, CD8+, or CD8+CD57+ T cells (not recorded which) from PBMCs. Every receptor here comes from a human donor with aplastic anemia.

This clonotype occurred once. This chain uses TRBV29-1 with TRBJ1-1, with 8 bases lining up with TRBD1. The junction had 3 bases not matched to a gene; V was cut back by 3 bases and J by 6 bases. The CDR3 is 12 amino acids. The germline V gene has CDR1 SQVTM and CDR2 ANQGSEA. Here the CDR3 DNA reads TGCAGCGTTGATGGACAGGGCCCTGAAGCTTTCTTT. The encoded protein is CSVDGQGPEAFF.

Comments on this clonotype: At one end the junction does not follow the germline gene, possibly because of a read error. This chain links TRBV7-2 with TRBJ2-5; the D gene is possibly TRBD2 (6 bases). Germline assignment: CDR1 SGHTA and CDR2 FQGNSA. The length of the CDR3 is 16 residues. The CDR3 reads CASSQGWRGVQETQYF. The CDR3 nucleotides read TGTGCCAGCAGCCAAGGGTGGCGGGGAGTCCAAGAGACCCAATACTTC.

In DNA, the CDR3 is TGTGCCACCAGCAGAGTAACCGAAGAGACCCAGTACTTC. Amino acids: CATSRVTEETQYF. The chain carries TRBV15 and TRBJ2-5, with D unresolved. Trimming stripped 1 base from V and 3 bases from J, with 6 bases between. Germline V gene sequence: CDR1 LNHNV, CDR2 YYDKDF (reference sequence). The CDR3 loop spans 13 amino acids.

This rearrangement joins TRBV25-1 to TRBJ1-2, with D possibly being TRBD1 (5 bases). Deletions cut 7 bases from V and 5 bases from J, with 14 bases between. In germline, CDR1 is MGHDK, CDR2 SYGVNS. CDR3 size: 13 residues. CDR3 coding DNA: TGTGCCAGCAATGGGGGTCCCCGATATGGCTACACCTTC. The encoded protein is CASNGGPRYGYTF.

The chain recombines TRBV24-1 with TRBJ2-1; a weak D match, TRBD1 (6 bases). The germline V gene has CDR1 KGHDR and CDR2 SFDVKD. Trimming cost V 8 bases and J 9 bases, with 13 bases left between them. This CDR3 spans 12 amino acids. The CDR3 DNA follows: TGTGCCACCATGGGGGCTGGGGGTGAGCAGTTCTTC. This gives the protein CATMGAGGEQFF.

J is TRBJ2-7 and V is TRBV4-1; TRBD2 is a possible D gene (6 bases). The CDR3 has 13 amino acids. Germline CDR1 MGHRA, CDR2 YSYEKL. V gave up 5 bases and J gave up 6 bases, with 14 bases separating them. This chain's CDR3 is CASSGGELGEQYF. The DNA of the CDR3 is TGCGCCAGCAGCGGCGGGGAGCTTGGCGAGCAGTACTTC.

This clonotype was counted between two and nine times. This chain uses TRBV5-5 with TRBJ2-7; D remains unclear. The CDR3 is 13 amino acids. V dropped 6 bases and J dropped 2 bases, with 12 bases sitting between them. The germline V gene has CDR1 SGHKS and CDR2 YYEKEE (reference sequence). The CDR3 DNA is TGTGCCAGCAACTTCAACGGACCCTACGAGCAGTACTTC. Its translation: CASNFNGPYEQYF.

This clonotype was picked up one time. J is TRBJ1-6 and V is TRBV20-1; no clear D. The V end lost 1 base, the J end lost 0 bases, and 7 bases lay between the germline ends. The CDR3 consists of 15 residues. Germline CDR1 DFQATT, CDR2 SNEGSKA (reference sequence). CDR3 coding DNA: TGCAGTGCTAGAGCCCGTTACTCCTATAATTCACCCCTCCACTTT. Translation gives CSARARYSYNSPLHF.

This clonotype was observed at least ten times. This chain links TRBV10-2 with TRBJ2-7, with D unclear. Germline-derived CDR1 and CDR2 are WSHSY and SAAADI. The V end lost 2 bases, the J end lost 7 bases, and 6 bases lay between the germline ends. This CDR3 contains 11 residues. The CDR3, as DNA: TGCGCCAGCAGTGAGGTCAGGGAGCAGTACTTC. This gives the protein CASSEVREQYF.

In this sample, this clonotype turned up many times. The chain links TRBV19 to TRBJ1-5; 8 nucleotides align to TRBD1. Germline V gives CDR1 LNHDA, CDR2 SQIVND (reference sequence). This CDR3 is 21 amino acids long. The junction had 19 bases not matched to a gene; V was cut back by 3 bases and J by 0 bases. The CDR3 DNA follows: TGTGCCAGTAGTATCGGGGGGACAGGTGGTTGGGATATGATTAGCAATCAGCCCCAGCATTTT. The encoded protein is CASSIGGTGGWDMISNQPQHF.

The chain carries TRBV29-1 and TRBJ2-2; D remains unclear. Trimming took off 3 bases at V and 0 bases at J, with 8 bases between the two ends. There are 14 residues in the CDR3. Germline values: CDR1 SQVTM, CDR2 ANQGSEA. CDR3 amino acids: CSVEEMTNTGELFF. The CDR3 bases are TGCAGCGTTGAGGAGATGACGAACACCGGGGAGCTGTTTTTT.

The V gene is TRBV4-3, the J gene TRBJ1-2; D unclear. CDR1 and CDR2 (germline): LGHNA, YSLEER. This CDR3 has 15 residues. The V and J ends lost 0 bases and 5 bases respectively, with 13 bases between them. CDR3 amino acids: CASSQELSRAYGYTF. The CDR3 nucleotides read TGCGCCAGCAGCCAAGAGCTGTCACGGGCATATGGCTACACCTTC.

For this clonotype: Germline and junction disagree at one end, which may indicate a read error. The rearrangement links TRBV10-1 to TRBJ2-2; 8 nucleotides align to TRBD2. CDR3 size: 14 residues. The germline CDR1 and CDR2 sequences are WNHNN and SYGVQD (reference sequence). CDR3 bases: TGCGCCAGCAGTGTAGCGGGGAACACCGGGGAGCCGTTTTTT. Residues: CASSVAGNTGEPFF.

V usage is TRBV2 and J usage is TRBJ1-5; weak D call: TRBD1 (5 bases). Germline V CDR1 and CDR2: SNHLY, FYNNEI. V lost 8 bases and J 3 bases, leaving 14 bases between the germline ends. The CDR3 covers 14 residues. This CDR3 reads CASSAQGNNQPQHF. The CDR3, as DNA: TGTGCCAGCTCGGCCCAGGGAAACAATCAGCCCCAGCATTTT.

This clonotype was seen only a few times. An end of the junction does not agree with germline; a read error may underlie this. V usage is TRBV20-1 and J usage is TRBJ1-5, with D possibly being TRBD1 (5 bases). CDR3 length equals 12 residues. Germline V gives CDR1 DFQATT, CDR2 SNEGSKA (reference sequence). The DNA of the CDR3 is TGCAGTGCTAGGGACCCAGGGCAGCGGGGGGATTTT. Translation gives CSARDPGQRGDF.

The CDR3 DNA sequence: TGTGCCAGCAGCTTGGAACTAGGCTACGAGCAGTACTTC. Encoded protein: CASSLELGYEQYF. The J gene is TRBJ2-7, the V gene TRBV7-9; D might be TRBD2 (5 bases). The germline V gene has CDR1 SEHNR and CDR2 FQNEAQ (reference sequence). V lost 3 bases and J 3 bases, leaving 9 bases between the germline ends. CDR3 length equals 13 residues.

The V and J genes are TRBV7-8 and TRBJ2-7, with a possible D match to TRBD2 (6 bases). Germline assignment: CDR1 SGHVS and CDR2 FQNEAQ. The CDR3 is 13 residues long. Trimming stripped 7 bases from V and 6 bases from J, with 16 bases between. The CDR3 region has the DNA TGTGCCAGCATGCGGGACGCGGGGCTCGAGCAGTACTTC. Translation: CASMRDAGLEQYF.

This clonotype showed up many times. The rearrangement joins TRBV11-3 to TRBJ1-1, with unresolved D. The CDR3 totals 14 residues. V was trimmed by 1 base and J by 1 base, leaving 7 bases between them. CDR1 and CDR2 from the germline V gene are SGHNT and YENEEA. Here the CDR3 DNA reads TGTGCCAGCAGCTTAGGACACACGAACACTGAAGCTTTCTTT. Translated: CASSLGHTNTEAFF.

This clonotype was picked up many times. The J gene is TRBJ1-4, the V gene TRBV7-8; 7 nucleotides agree with TRBD1. The CDR3 spans 15 residues. After removal of 1 base from V and 7 bases from J, the junction contained 6 bases not matched to a gene. Germline CDR1 and CDR2: SGHVS and FQNEAQ. CDR3 coding DNA: TGTGCCAGCAGCTTAGGAGGGGGCGTCCTTGAAAAACTGTTTTTT. This encodes CASSLGGGVLEKLFF.

The chain combines TRBV6-1 with TRBJ1-1; D gene ambiguous. V was trimmed by 7 bases and J by 2 bases, leaving 11 bases between them. Germline CDR1 is MNHNS and CDR2 is SASEGT. This CDR3 region has 13 residues. The CDR3 sequence is CASTQGGNTEAFF. CDR3 nucleotides: TGTGCCAGCACCCAAGGAGGCAACACTGAAGCTTTCTTT.

This clonotype was seen more than once but under ten times. The rearrangement uses TRBV10-2 and TRBJ2-3, with no clear D. Trimming removed 4 bases from V and 2 bases from J, with 1 base in between. The CDR3 covers 11 residues. Germline V gene lookup returns CDR1 WSHSY and CDR2 SAAADI. The CDR3 protein is CASSATDTQYF. The CDR3 bases are TGCGCCAGCAGTGCCACAGATACGCAGTATTTT.

This clonotype was seen repeatedly, ten times or more. This chain links TRBV29-1 with TRBJ2-1; unclear D gene. Deletions cut 0 bases from V and 7 bases from J, with 10 bases between. The CDR3 is 13 amino acids. CDR1 and CDR2 from the germline V gene are SQVTM and ANQGSEA. The CDR3: CSVEEGEWNEQFF. The CDR3 DNA follows: TGCAGCGTTGAAGAGGGTGAGTGGAATGAGCAGTTCTTC.

This clonotype has ten or more counts. The CDR3 is CASSLSGNTIYF. The CDR3 DNA sequence: TGTGCCAGCAGTTTAAGCGGAAACACCATATATTTT. V is TRBV12-3 or TRBV12-4 and J is TRBJ1-3, with unresolved D. CDR3 size: 12 residues. The germline V and J ends were trimmed by 2 bases and 4 bases, with 3 bases remaining between them.

V is TRBV20-1 and J is TRBJ1-3, with a weak D call TRBD1 (5 bases). The V end was cut by 1 base, the J end by 8 bases, with 15 bases between. This CDR3 spans 14 amino acids. Germline CDR1 and CDR2: DFQATT and SNEGSKA (reference sequence). The CDR3: CSARGDSGGDTIYF. The CDR3 DNA reads TGCAGTGCTAGAGGGGATAGCGGGGGGGACACCATATATTTT.

There are a few counts of this clonotype. The J gene is TRBJ2-7, the V gene TRBV2, with D tentatively TRBD1 (5 bases). Germline V CDR1 and CDR2: SNHLY, FYNNEI. The CDR3 runs to 14 residues. V shed 4 bases and J shed 0 bases, with 10 bases lying between them. CDR3 coding DNA: TGTGCCAGCAGTGTGTCCAGGGCCTCCTACGAGCAGTACTTC. Amino acid sequence: CASSVSRASYEQYF.

This chain joins TRBV15 and TRBJ1-5, with TRBD1 as a possible D gene (5 bases). V gave up 4 bases and J gave up 1 base, with 8 bases separating them. The CDR3 loop spans 14 amino acids. Germline loops: CDR1 LNHNV, CDR2 YYDKDF (reference sequence). The CDR3 DNA sequence: TGTGCCACCAGCACCAGGGTGAGCAATCAGCCCCAGCATTTT. Residues: CATSTRVSNQPQHF.

The sample holds many counts of this clonotype. This chain connects TRBV10-1 to TRBJ2-7, with 9 bases aligning to TRBD1. CDR1 and CDR2 from the germline V gene are WNHNN and SYGVQD (reference sequence). The CDR3 is made up of 16 amino acids. V gave up 3 bases and J gave up 5 bases; unmatched junction bases: 11. CDR3: CASSEVRTGVINEQYF. CDR3 DNA: TGCGCCAGCAGTGAAGTGAGGACAGGGGTGATTAACGAGCAGTACTTC.

The chain combines TRBV15 with TRBJ2-2; D is undetermined. Per germline, CDR1 LNHNV and CDR2 YYDKDF (reference sequence). The CDR3 is 14 amino acids. V was cut by 1 base and J by 4 bases, with 7 bases left in between. DNA for the CDR3: TGTGCCACCAGCAGAGGGGATACCACCGGGGAGCTGTTTTTT. As protein: CATSRGDTTGELFF.

This clonotype was detected only once. A junction end diverges from the germline sequence, so it may reflect a read error. This chain links TRBV7-3 with TRBJ1-1; 7 nucleotides line up with TRBD1. CDR3 length: 11 amino acids. Germline V CDR1 and CDR2: SGHTA, FQGTGA. CDR3 sequence: CASSIGQATPF. Here the CDR3 DNA reads TGTGCCAGCAGCATCGGACAGGCGACTCCTTTT.

The chain recombines TRBV6-1 with TRBJ2-5; D perhaps matches TRBD1 (5 bases). The CDR3 extends over 13 amino acids. Germline loops: CDR1 MNHNS, CDR2 SASEGT. V was clipped by 7 bases and J by 2 bases, with 11 bases between them. The CDR3 sequence: CASKKGHQETQYF. DNA of the CDR3: TGTGCCAGCAAAAAGGGGCATCAAGAGACCCAGTACTTC.

This clonotype appeared many times. The chain links TRBV7-9 to TRBJ2-7; no clear D gene. The V and J ends lost 7 bases and 6 bases respectively, with 19 bases between them. Looked up from germline, CDR1 is SEHNR and CDR2 is FQNEAQ (reference sequence). This CDR3 is built from 14 residues. CDR3 residues: CASTSPGEVLEQYF. The CDR3 nucleotides are TGTGCCAGCACCTCCCCCGGTGAGGTTCTCGAGCAGTACTTC.

Note on this clonotype: The conserved final phenylalanine or tryptophan is absent from the CDR3, which likely points to a read error. V gene TRBV11-2 combines with J gene TRBJ2-7; D is possibly TRBD1 (5 bases). Trimming took off 1 base at V and 4 bases at J, with 17 bases between the two ends. Per the germline V gene, CDR1 is SGHAT and CDR2 is FQNNGV. The CDR3 is 16 amino acids. The DNA of the CDR3 is TGTGCCAGCAGCTTAGTTGGGGCCGATCCACTTTACGAGCAGTACCTC. Translation gives CASSLVGADPLYEQYL.